A selection of T cell receptor beta chains follows, all from one sample in a study of blood T cell repertoires in COVID-19. TCRdb keeps only in-frame clones here, not all; method: immunoSEQ multiplex PCR. This sample has about 200,000 clones, with 65% to 90% found just once. Input material: PBMCs or T cells enriched from blood (not recorded which). The receptors derive from a woman in her 40s with acute COVID-19. Each CDR3 is given with its conserved first and last residue. Each record gives: clone size, V gene, J gene, D gene, CDR3 DNA, CDR3 protein. D genes are given only for firm matches. Size is stated for part of the rows, as once, few or many counts, or as a class when the clone is expanded.

size: NA; V: TRBV4-1; J: TRBJ2-1; D: TRBD2; DNA: TGCGCCAGCAGCCAACAGGCGGGAGGCCGCGCCGTTCACAATGAGCAGTTCTTC; CDR3: CASSQQAGGRAVHNEQFF
size: once; V: TRBV12-5; J: TRBJ2-3; D: TRBD2; DNA: TGTGCTAGTGGCTCCGGACTAGCGGGAGGGTTTGGAACAGATACGCAGTATTTT; CDR3: CASGSGLAGGFGTDTQYF
size: NA; V: TRBV2; J: TRBJ1-4; D: NA; DNA: TGTGCCAGCACCCTGGACAGACTTAATGAAAAACTGTTTTTT; CDR3: CASTLDRLNEKLFF
size: once; V: TRBV12-3/TRBV12-4; J: TRBJ1-1; D: NA; DNA: TGTGCCAGCAGTCGTGACTTCGGGGCTTTCTTT; CDR3: CASSRDFGAFF
size: once; V: TRBV29-1; J: TRBJ1-1; D: NA; DNA: TGCAGCGTTGACCAGTATACCTTT; CDR3: CSVDQYTF
size: NA; V: TRBV5-4; J: TRBJ2-1; D: NA; DNA: TGTGCCAGCAGCGCCGGGATTAGCTCCTACAATGAGCAGTTCTTC; CDR3: CASSAGISSYNEQFF
size: NA; V: TRBV3-1/TRBV3-2; J: TRBJ2-5; D: NA; DNA: TGTGCCAGCAGCCAAGATAGGGGACTTATGAAGACCCAGTACTTC; CDR3: CASSQDRGLMKTQYF
size: NA; V: TRBV25-1; J: TRBJ1-5; D: TRBD1; DNA: TGTGCCAGCACCGCTACAGGGGTAAGCAATCAGCCCCAGCATTTT; CDR3: CASTATGVSNQPQHF
size: NA; V: TRBV9; J: TRBJ2-7; D: TRBD1; DNA: TGTGCCAGCAGCCCTTGGACAGGGGCAGGGTACGAGCAGTACTTC; CDR3: CASSPWTGAGYEQYF
size: NA; V: TRBV24-1; J: TRBJ2-5; D: NA; DNA: TGTGCCACCAGTGACAGCGCGACCCAAACCCAGTACTTC; CDR3: CATSDSATQTQYF
size: NA; V: TRBV5-1; J: TRBJ1-2; D: NA; DNA: TGCGCCAGCAGTACAGGGAGGGCGAACGGCTACACCTTC; CDR3: CASSTGRANGYTF
size: NA; V: TRBV6-6; J: TRBJ2-7; D: NA; DNA: TGTGCCAGCAGTCGCGGCTACGAGCAGTACTTC; CDR3: CASSRGYEQYF
size: NA; V: TRBV10-3; J: TRBJ1-5; D: NA; DNA: TGTGCCATCAGTGCAGAGTCGGGCGGGGGTCAGCCCCAGCATTTT; CDR3: CAISAESGGGQPQHF
size: once; V: TRBV24-1; J: TRBJ2-2; D: NA; DNA: TGTGCCACCAGTGTTCCGGGACTGGCGAACACCGGGGAGCTGTTTTTT; CDR3: CATSVPGLANTGELFF
size: NA; V: TRBV27; J: TRBJ1-2; D: TRBD1; DNA: TGTGCCAGCAGTCCGCAGGGGGCTAGAGGCTACACCTTC; CDR3: CASSPQGARGYTF
size: once; V: TRBV28; J: TRBJ1-2; D: TRBD1; DNA: TGTGCCAGCACCTCACTACAGGGGAGTGGCTACACCTTC; CDR3: CASTSLQGSGYTF
size: NA; V: TRBV5-5; J: TRBJ1-2; D: TRBD1; DNA: TGTGCCAGCAGCCGGGACAGGAGGTATGGCTACACCTTC; CDR3: CASSRDRRYGYTF
size: few; V: TRBV9; J: TRBJ2-2; D: TRBD2; DNA: TGTGCCAGCAGCGTACACCCTAGCGGGGGGAACACCGGGGAGCTGTTTTTT; CDR3: CASSVHPSGGNTGELFF
size: NA; V: TRBV10-3; J: TRBJ2-7; D: NA; DNA: TGTGCCATCAGACGGACAGATTACGAGCAGTACTTC; CDR3: CAIRRTDYEQYF
size: NA; V: TRBV29-1; J: TRBJ2-1; D: NA; DNA: TGCAGCGTTGAACTTCCCCGGTTGTACAATGAGCAGTTCTTC; CDR3: CSVELPRLYNEQFF
size: NA; V: TRBV19; J: TRBJ2-6; D: NA; DNA: TGTGCCAGTAGTACGCCTCATAGTTCTGGGGCCAACGTCCTGACTTTC; CDR3: CASSTPHSSGANVLTF
size: NA; V: TRBV5-1; J: TRBJ1-1; D: NA; DNA: TGCGCCAGCAGCTTGACAGAAAACACTGAAGCTTTCTTT; CDR3: CASSLTENTEAFF
size: NA; V: TRBV7-9; J: TRBJ2-1; D: TRBD2; DNA: TGTGCCAGCAGCTCCACCCTATTCGGGGGGGCCTACAATGAGCAGTTCTTC; CDR3: CASSSTLFGGAYNEQFF
size: NA; V: TRBV9; J: TRBJ2-1; D: TRBD2; DNA: TGTGCCAGCAGCGTAGAGGGCGGGAGGGCCTTTGAGCAGTTCTTC; CDR3: CASSVEGGRAFEQFF
size: NA; V: TRBV12-3/TRBV12-4; J: TRBJ1-2; D: NA; DNA: TGTGCCAGCAGTCCCCACAGGGATTATGGCTACACCTTC; CDR3: CASSPHRDYGYTF
size: NA; V: TRBV7-2; J: TRBJ2-7; D: NA; DNA: TGTGCCAGCAGCCCGAGAAACTCCTACGAGCAGTACTTC; CDR3: CASSPRNSYEQYF
size: NA; V: TRBV6-5; J: TRBJ1-2; D: NA; DNA: TGTGCCAGCAGGGCCCGGGGGGTTAACTATGGCTACACCTTC; CDR3: CASRARGVNYGYTF
size: NA; V: TRBV19; J: TRBJ2-1; D: TRBD2; DNA: TGTGCCAGTAGTATAGAACTAGCGGTGAGCTCCTACAATGAGCAGTTCTTC; CDR3: CASSIELAVSSYNEQFF
size: NA; V: TRBV6-2/TRBV6-3; J: TRBJ2-3; D: NA; DNA: TGTGCCAGCAGTTACTTGAGGGATACGCAGTATTTT; CDR3: CASSYLRDTQYF
size: NA; V: TRBV18; J: TRBJ2-2; D: TRBD1; DNA: TGTGCCAGCTCACCACCGGGACAGGGGACCGGGGAGCTGTTTTTT; CDR3: CASSPPGQGTGELFF
size: NA; V: TRBV12-3/TRBV12-4; J: TRBJ2-2; D: NA; DNA: TGTGCCAGCAGTCCGTACACCGGGGAGCTGTTTTTT; CDR3: CASSPYTGELFF
size: NA; V: TRBV5-8; J: TRBJ1-5; D: TRBD1; DNA: TGTGCCAGCAGCCTGCAACAGGGGGCTAGGGGCAATCAGCCCCAGCATTTT; CDR3: CASSLQQGARGNQPQHF
size: NA; V: TRBV3-1/TRBV3-2; J: TRBJ2-5; D: NA; DNA: TGTGCCAGCAGCCAAGAGTTTCGGGATGGGGAGACCCAGTACTTC; CDR3: CASSQEFRDGETQYF
size: once; V: TRBV3-1/TRBV3-2; J: TRBJ2-1; D: TRBD2; DNA: TGTGCCAGCAACCCAGGGCCGGGGAGGGCTGAGCAGTTCTTC; CDR3: CASNPGPGRAEQFF
size: NA; V: TRBV10-1; J: TRBJ2-7; D: NA; DNA: TGCGCCAGCAGTGAGTCGAATTCCTACTACGAGCAGTACTTC; CDR3: CASSESNSYYEQYF
size: NA; V: TRBV6-5; J: TRBJ1-2; D: NA; DNA: TGTGCCAGCAGTTCCGGGAGGGAGGGGACTTATCGGGGCTACACCTTC; CDR3: CASSSGREGTYRGYTF
size: NA; V: TRBV27; J: TRBJ1-6; D: NA; DNA: TGTGCCAGCAGTTTGGGAGGGAGTAATTCACCCCTCCACTTT; CDR3: CASSLGGSNSPLHF
size: NA; V: TRBV6-6; J: TRBJ2-2; D: TRBD2; DNA: TGTGCCAGCACCCTCAAGGGCGGGGGAAACACCGGGGAGCTGTTTTTT; CDR3: CASTLKGGGNTGELFF
size: once; V: TRBV5-4; J: TRBJ2-2; D: NA; DNA: TGTGCCAGCAGCTTGGCAGGGACGAACACCGGGGAGCTGTTTTTT; CDR3: CASSLAGTNTGELFF
size: NA; V: TRBV27; J: TRBJ1-5; D: TRBD1; DNA: TGTGCCAGCAGTTGGACAGGGGAACAGCCCCAGCATTTT; CDR3: CASSWTGEQPQHF
size: once; V: TRBV2; J: TRBJ2-7; D: TRBD2; DNA: TGTGCCAGCAGCGGGAGGGAGTGGGGCTCCTACGAGCAGTACTTC; CDR3: CASSGREWGSYEQYF
size: once; V: TRBV18; J: TRBJ2-5; D: TRBD2; DNA: TGTGCCAGCTCTTCGGGACTAGCGGGAGTAGGGCCCACCCAAGAGACCCAGTACTTC; CDR3: CASSSGLAGVGPTQETQYF
size: NA; V: TRBV6-5; J: TRBJ2-1; D: TRBD1; DNA: TGTGCCAGCAGTTACGTATCAGGGGGCGGCAATGAGCAGTTCTTC; CDR3: CASSYVSGGGNEQFF
size: NA; V: TRBV28; J: TRBJ1-5; D: NA; DNA: TGTGCCAGCAGCCCAGGAATCAATCAGCCCCAGCATTTT; CDR3: CASSPGINQPQHF
size: NA; V: TRBV25-1; J: TRBJ2-7; D: TRBD2; DNA: TGTGCCAGCAGTGCCCCCGGACTAGACTACGAGCAGTACTTC; CDR3: CASSAPGLDYEQYF
size: NA; V: TRBV7-9; J: TRBJ2-3; D: NA; DNA: TGTGCCAGCAGCCAGGGTTATACGCAGTATTTT; CDR3: CASSQGYTQYF
size: NA; V: TRBV19; J: TRBJ2-6; D: NA; DNA: TGTGCCAGCAACAACCCAGGGGACCCCTCTGGGGCCAACGTCCTGACTTTC; CDR3: CASNNPGDPSGANVLTF
size: NA; V: TRBV19; J: TRBJ2-2; D: NA; DNA: TGTGCCAGTAGTATAGCAGCCGGGGAGCTGTTTTTT; CDR3: CASSIAAGELFF
size: NA; V: TRBV9; J: TRBJ2-1; D: NA; DNA: TGTGCCAGCAGCGTAGGTTGGCTCTTCGACAATGAGCAGTTCTTC; CDR3: CASSVGWLFDNEQFF
size: NA; V: TRBV7-6; J: TRBJ2-1; D: TRBD2; DNA: TGTGCCAGCAGCTTAAGACTAGCGGGAGATCGGGCCAATGAGCAGTTCTTC; CDR3: CASSLRLAGDRANEQFF
size: NA; V: TRBV7-9; J: TRBJ2-4; D: NA; DNA: TGTGCCAGCAGCTTAGCAGGGGTAGCCAAAAACATTCAGTACTTC; CDR3: CASSLAGVAKNIQYF
size: NA; V: TRBV7-8; J: TRBJ2-1; D: TRBD2; DNA: TGTGCCAGCAGCTTGGAGAGCGGAGGGACTAGCTCCTACAATGAGCAGTTCTTC; CDR3: CASSLESGGTSSYNEQFF
size: few; V: TRBV27; J: TRBJ1-5; D: TRBD1; DNA: TGTGCCAGCAGTTTAGCAGGGGGCCAGCCCCAGCATTTT; CDR3: CASSLAGGQPQHF
size: few; V: TRBV6-5; J: TRBJ2-7; D: NA; DNA: TGTGCCAGCAAACCCCTTCCCGGCTCCTACGAGCAGTACTTC; CDR3: CASKPLPGSYEQYF
size: NA; V: TRBV4-3; J: TRBJ1-4; D: TRBD1; DNA: TGCGCCAGCAGCCAAGAACAGGGGTTGTCAACTAATGAAAAACTGTTTTTT; CDR3: CASSQEQGLSTNEKLFF
size: NA; V: TRBV6-2/TRBV6-3; J: TRBJ1-5; D: TRBD1; DNA: TGTGCCAGCAGTTCGACAGGGGACCATCAGCCCCAGCATTTT; CDR3: CASSSTGDHQPQHF
size: NA; V: TRBV9; J: TRBJ2-3; D: NA; DNA: TGTGCCAGCAGCGTAGCTACTGGGAGACGCGGGGCTAGAGATACGCAGTATTTT; CDR3: CASSVATGRRGARDTQYF